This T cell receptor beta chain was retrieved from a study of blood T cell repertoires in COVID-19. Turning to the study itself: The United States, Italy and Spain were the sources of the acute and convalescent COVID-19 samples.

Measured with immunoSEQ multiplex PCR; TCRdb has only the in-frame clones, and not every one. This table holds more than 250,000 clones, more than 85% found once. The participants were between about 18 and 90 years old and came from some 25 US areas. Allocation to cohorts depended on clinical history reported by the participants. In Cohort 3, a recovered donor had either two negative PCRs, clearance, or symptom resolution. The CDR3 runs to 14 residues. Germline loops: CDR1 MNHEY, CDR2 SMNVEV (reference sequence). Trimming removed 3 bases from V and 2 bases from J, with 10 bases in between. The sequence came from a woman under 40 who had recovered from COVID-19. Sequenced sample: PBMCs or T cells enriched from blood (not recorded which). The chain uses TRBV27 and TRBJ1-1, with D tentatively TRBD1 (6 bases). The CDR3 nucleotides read TGTGCCAGCAGTTTGGCAGGGACAAACACTGAAGCTTTCTTT. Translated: CASSLAGTNTEAFF.